The 26 T cell receptor beta chains given below trace back to one sample, sequenced in a study of blood T cell repertoires in COVID-19. Clones were sequenced by immunoSEQ multiplex PCR, and TCRdb holds only the in-frame ones, with some missing. The repertoire holds around 250,000 clones, 65% to 85% seen once, with roughly 1.4% in the top ten. Source material: peripheral blood. The origin of the receptors is a woman in her forties who had recovered from COVID-19.

The gene calls are TRBV9 and TRBJ2-1; 13 bases agree with TRBD2. The germline V gene has CDR1 SGDLS and CDR2 YYNGEE. Trimming took 4 bases from V and 6 from J; bases not matched to a gene: 7. The length of the CDR3 is 16 residues. The CDR3 sequence: CASSPGTSGVTNEQFF. CDR3 nucleotides: TGTGCCAGCAGCCCCGGGACTAGCGGGGTCACCAATGAGCAGTTCTTC.

J is TRBJ1-1 and V is TRBV5-1, with 8 positions matching TRBD1. Trimming took 1 base from V and 5 from J; bases not matched to a gene: 1. From germline, CDR1 is SGHRS and CDR2 YFSETQ. This CDR3 is built from 13 residues. The CDR3 nucleotides are TGCGCCAGCAGCTTGACAGGGGGTACTGAAGCTTTCTTT. It yields the protein CASSLTGGTEAFF.

The V and J genes are TRBV11-2 and TRBJ2-5, with TRBD2 identical over 11 bases. V was pared by 5 bases and J by 4 bases, with 6 bases of the junction left unmatched. CDR1 SGHAT and CDR2 FQNNGV come from the germline V gene. The CDR3 loop spans 15 amino acids. CDR3 region: CASSRSGGAGETQYF. CDR3 DNA: TGTGCCAGCAGCCGTAGCGGGGGGGCCGGAGAGACCCAGTACTTC.

V usage is TRBV15 and J usage is TRBJ1-2, with D unresolved. The ends were cut back, 7 bases at V and 2 bases at J, with 17 bases in the middle. Germline V gives CDR1 LNHNV, CDR2 YYDKDF (reference sequence). The CDR3 spans 15 residues. This chain's CDR3 is CATTPRVQTNYGYTF. The CDR3 DNA reads TGTGCCACCACCCCGCGCGTACAGACCAACTATGGCTACACCTTC.

This chain connects TRBV6-1 to TRBJ1-5; unclear D gene. V shed 2 bases and J shed 3 bases, with 17 bases lying between them. This CDR3 has 17 amino acids. In germline, CDR1 is MNHNS, CDR2 SASEGT. The CDR3 sequence: CASSEFGKGGYNQPQHF. CDR3 in DNA: TGTGCCAGCAGTGAATTCGGAAAGGGAGGGTACAATCAGCCCCAGCATTTT.

The chain couples TRBV30 to TRBJ2-5; tentatively, D is TRBD1 (5 bases). The CDR3 has 15 residues. Germline CDR1 is GTSNPN and CDR2 is SVGIG (reference sequence). The V and J ends lost 0 bases and 4 bases respectively, with 15 bases between them. The CDR3 coding sequence is TGTGCCTGGAGTGTCAGGGCCTCAAAACGAGAGACCCAGTACTTC. This codes for CAWSVRASKRETQYF.

The V gene is TRBV3-1 (or the pseudogene TRBV3-2), the J gene TRBJ2-2; 9 nucleotides agree with TRBD2. This CDR3 is built from 19 residues. Looked up from germline, CDR1 is LGHDT and CDR2 is YNNKEL (reference sequence). J gave up 6 bases and V 6 bases, and 20 bases lay outside the gene matches. The CDR3 spells CASSLQLAGTSMSAGELFF. The CDR3 coding sequence is TGTGCCAGCAGTCTTCAGCTAGCCGGGACTAGCATGTCCGCCGGGGAGCTGTTTTTT.

This sequence joins TRBV29-1 and TRBJ2-5, with D possibly TRBD1 on 6 matching bases. Trimming left V 5 bases short and J 4 bases short, with 14 bases between. The CDR3 has 13 residues. The germline CDR1 and CDR2 sequences are SQVTM and ANQGSEA. CDR3 nucleotides: TGCAGCGTTAGTCAGGGGAAGCGAGAGACCCAGTACTTC. This encodes CSVSQGKRETQYF.

CDR3 sequence: CATTKDRGLGLFF. CDR3 sequence (DNA): TGTGCCACTACCAAGGACAGGGGGCTTGGACTGTTTTTT. The chain is built from TRBV15 and TRBJ1-4; 11 nucleotides align to TRBD1. J was trimmed by 13 bases and V by 9 bases; bases with no gene match: 10. Germline CDR1 is LNHNV and CDR2 is YYDKDF (reference sequence). This CDR3 has 13 amino acids. The full variable domain, rest sourced from reference TRBV15 and TRBJ1-4, is DAMVIQNPRYQVTQFGKPVTLSCSQTLNHNVMYWYQQKSSQAPKLLFHYYDKDFNNEADTPDNFQSRRPNTSFCFLDIRSPGLGDTAMYLCATTKDRGLGLFFGSGTQLSVL.

The chain couples TRBV3-1 (or the pseudogene TRBV3-2) to TRBJ1-3, with TRBD1 as a possible D gene (6 bases). Germline lookup yields CDR1 LGHDT and CDR2 YNNKEL (reference sequence). Trimming removed 4 bases from V and 5 bases from J, with 9 bases in between. The CDR3 totals 13 residues. CDR3 nucleotides: TGTGCCAGCAGCCTAGGGGGTCGAAACACCATATATTTT. This translates into CASSLGGRNTIYF.

The chain links TRBV7-9 to TRBJ2-6; D unclear. CDR3 length: 17 residues. Germline loops: CDR1 SEHNR, CDR2 FQNEAQ (reference sequence). Trimming took 2 bases from V and 1 from J, leaving 12 bases between them. Written as DNA, the CDR3 is TGTGCCAGCAGCTTACGAACAGACCCGTCTGGGGCCAACGTCCTGACTTTC. Protein sequence: CASSLRTDPSGANVLTF. Drawing the rest from reference TRBV7-9 and TRBJ2-6, the complete variable domain is DTGVSQNPRHKITKRGQNVTFRCDPISEHNRLYWYRQTLGQGPEFLTYFQNEAQLEKSRLLSDRFSAERPKGSFSTLEIQRTEQGDSAMYLCASSLRTDPSGANVLTFGAGSRLTVL.

On this clone: The sample has other DNA sequences that encode this CDR3 too. The V gene is TRBV5-1, the J gene TRBJ1-1, with D perhaps matching TRBD1 (5 bases). Germline values: CDR1 SGHRS, CDR2 YFSETQ. The CDR3 extends over 14 amino acids. Trimming cost V 1 base and J 2 bases, with 9 bases left between them. This CDR3 is CASSLRQGNTEAFF. The CDR3 DNA is TGCGCCAGCAGCTTGAGGCAGGGTAACACTGAAGCTTTCTTT.

The chain combines TRBV5-1 with TRBJ2-1; 10 nucleotides agree with TRBD1. J lost 6 bases, V lost 5 bases, and 11 bases had no gene match. This CDR3 is 16 amino acids long. CDR1 and CDR2 (germline): SGHRS, YFSETQ. The CDR3 nucleotides read TGCGCCAGCAGTAGGGGCGGGACAGGGGACGCCAATGAGCAGTTCTTC. It is translated as CASSRGGTGDANEQFF. The whole variable domain, remainder taken from reference TRBV5-1 and TRBJ2-1, is KAGVTQTPRYLIKTRGQQVTLSCSPISGHRSVSWYQQTPGQGLQFLFEYFSETQRNKGNFPGRFSGRQFSNSRSEMNVSTLELGDSALYLCASSRGGTGDANEQFFGPGTRLTVL.

The chain uses TRBV2 and TRBJ2-1; the D is unclear. CDR1 is SNHLY and CDR2 is FYNNEI in the germline V gene. The CDR3 runs to 17 residues. The V end was cut by 3 bases, the J end by 4 bases, with 19 bases between. CDR3 sequence reads: CASSERRYPPFYNEQFF. The CDR3 DNA is TGTGCCAGCAGTGAGCGAAGATATCCCCCATTTTACAATGAGCAGTTCTTC.

This rearrangement joins TRBV6-6 to TRBJ1-5, with 12 nucleotides matching TRBD1. The CDR3 totals 15 residues. V dropped 2 bases and J dropped 6; count of bases not matched to a gene: 2. The germline CDR1 and CDR2 sequences are MNHNY and SVGAGI (reference sequence). CDR3 DNA sequence: TGTGCCAGCAGTTACGGGACAGGGGGCAGTCAGCCCCAGCATTTT. Translation gives CASSYGTGGSQPQHF.

The chain combines TRBV6-5 with TRBJ1-3, with D unresolved. V dropped 0 bases and J dropped 4 bases, with 10 bases sitting between them. Looked up from germline, CDR1 is MNHEY and CDR2 is SVGAGI. CDR3 length: 15 residues. The CDR3 nucleotides are TGTGCCAGCAGTTACTCGATGGAGAGGGGAAACACCATATATTTT. The encoded protein is CASSYSMERGNTIYF.

The gene calls are TRBV30 and TRBJ2-1; 7 bases agree with TRBD2. V shed 0 bases, J shed 7 bases, and the junction held 6 bases outside the gene matches. Per the germline V gene, CDR1 is GTSNPN and CDR2 is SVGIG (reference sequence). The length of the CDR3 is 14 residues. CDR3 region: CAWSVWGGINEQFF. CDR3 DNA: TGTGCCTGGAGTGTATGGGGAGGGATTAATGAGCAGTTCTTC.

The chain uses TRBV24-1 and TRBJ1-5; D is unresolved. The CDR3 has 13 amino acids. CDR1 is KGHDR, CDR2 SFDVKD, per germline. Trimming removed 2 bases at V and 6 bases at J, with 7 bases between. The CDR3 loop reads CATSDYGFQPQHF. The CDR3 nucleotides are TGTGCCACCAGTGATTACGGGTTTCAGCCCCAGCATTTT.

This rearrangement joins TRBV9 to TRBJ2-1, with 10 positions matching TRBD1. The ends lost 3 bases at V and 6 bases at J; junction bases unmatched: 21. Per the germline V gene, CDR1 is SGDLS and CDR2 is YYNGEE. CDR3 length equals 20 residues. The CDR3 region is CASSAGQGLEGSSGVNEQFF. The CDR3 DNA reads TGTGCCAGCAGCGCGGGACAGGGGTTGGAGGGGAGTAGCGGGGTCAATGAGCAGTTCTTC.

CDR3 coding DNA: TGTGCCAGCAAACCCCGAGACAGGGATAATTCACCCCTCCACTTT. Its protein product is CASKPRDRDNSPLHF. The chain recombines TRBV6-5 with TRBJ1-6, with 7 bases identical to TRBD1. Trimming cost V 7 bases and J 5 bases; bases outside gene matches: 8. The CDR3 consists of 15 residues. The V gene's germline CDR1 is MNHEY and CDR2 SVGAGI.

CDR3 region: CASSLTSGGYQETQYF. The DNA of the CDR3 is TGCGCCAGCAGCCTGACTAGCGGGGGGTACCAAGAGACCCAGTACTTC. The rearrangement uses TRBV4-1 and TRBJ2-5, with 13 bases that match TRBD2. J gave up 0 bases and V 4 bases, and 2 bases lay outside the gene matches. Germline CDR1 MGHRA, CDR2 YSYEKL. The CDR3 loop spans 16 amino acids.

The chain joins TRBV6-5 to TRBJ1-3; D perhaps matches TRBD1 (5 bases). The V gene's germline CDR1 is MNHEY and CDR2 SVGAGI. This CDR3 region has 12 residues. Trimming took off 6 bases at V and 7 bases at J, with 10 bases between the two ends. In DNA, the CDR3 is TGTGCCAGCAGCAACGGGGGGAACACCATATATTTT. It is translated as CASSNGGNTIYF.

This clone has just a few counts. This chain joins TRBV5-1 and TRBJ2-7, with no clear D. Germline values: CDR1 SGHRS, CDR2 YFSETQ. The germline V and J ends were trimmed by 0 bases and 3 bases, with 7 bases remaining between them. CDR3 size: 13 residues. As DNA, the CDR3 is TGCGCCAGCAGCTTGGAAATCCGCTACGAGCAGTACTTC. It translates to CASSLEIRYEQYF.

In DNA, the CDR3 is TGTGCCAGCAGCCTCGGTTGGAGCGGGGAGCTGTTTTTT. This translates into CASSLGWSGELFF. This sequence joins TRBV11-2 and TRBJ2-2; D is unclear. Trimming took 5 bases from V and 7 from J, leaving 11 bases between them. The length of the CDR3 is 13 residues. Germline V gene data show CDR1 as SGHAT and CDR2 as FQNNGV.

About this clone itself: Other DNA sequences in the sample encode the same CDR3. The chain uses TRBV18 and TRBJ1-2, with 9 bases fitting TRBD1. Per the germline V gene, CDR1 is KGHSH and CDR2 is LQKENI. V was pared by 3 bases and J by 6 bases, with 2 bases of the junction left unmatched. The CDR3 is 13 residues long. The CDR3, as DNA: TGTGCCAGCTCACCTAGGACAGGGGATGGCTACACCTTC. Residues: CASSPRTGDGYTF.

The rearrangement uses TRBV2 and TRBJ2-3; 7 bases match TRBD1. The CDR3 covers 14 residues. The V gene end was trimmed by 9 bases and the J gene end by 1 base; junction bases not matched to a gene: 7. CDR1 is SNHLY, CDR2 FYNNEI, per germline. The CDR3 loop reads CASSTGQGTDTQYF. CDR3 bases: TGTGCCAGTTCAACTGGACAGGGCACAGATACGCAGTATTTT. The variable domain in full, completed from reference TRBV2 and TRBJ2-3, reads EPEVTQTPSHQVTQMGQEVILRCVPISNHLYFYWYRQILGQKVEFLVSFYNNEISEKSEIFDDQFSVERPDGSNFTLKIRSTKLEDSAMYFCASSTGQGTDTQYFGPGTRLTVL.